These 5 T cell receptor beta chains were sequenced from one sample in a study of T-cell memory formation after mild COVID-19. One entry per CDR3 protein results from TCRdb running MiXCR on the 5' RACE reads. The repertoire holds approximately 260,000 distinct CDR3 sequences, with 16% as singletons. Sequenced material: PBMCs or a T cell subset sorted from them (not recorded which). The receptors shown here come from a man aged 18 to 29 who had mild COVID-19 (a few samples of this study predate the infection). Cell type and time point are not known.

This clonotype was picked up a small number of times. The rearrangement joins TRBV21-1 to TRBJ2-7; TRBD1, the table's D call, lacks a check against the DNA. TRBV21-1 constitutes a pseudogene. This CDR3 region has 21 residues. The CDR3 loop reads CASSKFACRAGGASISYEQYF. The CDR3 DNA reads TGTGCCAGCAGCAAATTCGCTTGTCGGGCAGGGGGCGCGAGTATCTCCTACGAGCAGTACTTC.

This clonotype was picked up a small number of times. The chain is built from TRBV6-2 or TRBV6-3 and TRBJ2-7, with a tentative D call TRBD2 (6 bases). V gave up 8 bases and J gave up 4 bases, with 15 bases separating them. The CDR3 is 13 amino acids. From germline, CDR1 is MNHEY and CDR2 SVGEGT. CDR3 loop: CASRRGPLYEQYV. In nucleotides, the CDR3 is TGTGCCAGCCGGAGGGGACCTTTGTACGAGCAGTACGTC.

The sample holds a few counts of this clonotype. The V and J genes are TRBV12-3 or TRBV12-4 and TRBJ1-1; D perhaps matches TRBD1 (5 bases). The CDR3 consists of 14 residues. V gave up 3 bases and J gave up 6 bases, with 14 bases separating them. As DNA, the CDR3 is TGTGCCAGCAGTTTTCGGGGGTCGGTCCCTGAAGCTTTCTTT. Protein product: CASSFRGSVPEAFF.

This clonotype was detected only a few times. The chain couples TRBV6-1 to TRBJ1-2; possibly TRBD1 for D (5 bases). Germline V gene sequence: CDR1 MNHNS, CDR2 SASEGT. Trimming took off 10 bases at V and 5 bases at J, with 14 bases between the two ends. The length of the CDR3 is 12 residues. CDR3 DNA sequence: TGTGCCACCTCTGGGACGGCTTATGGCTACACCTTC. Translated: CATSGTAYGYTF.

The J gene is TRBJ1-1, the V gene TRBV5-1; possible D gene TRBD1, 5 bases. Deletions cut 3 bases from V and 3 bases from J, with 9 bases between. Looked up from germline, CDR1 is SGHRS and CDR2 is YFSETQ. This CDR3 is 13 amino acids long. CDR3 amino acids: CASSSGDYTEAFF. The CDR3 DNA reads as TGCGCCAGCAGCTCGGGGGACTACACTGAAGCTTTCTTT.